These 6 T cell receptor beta chains share one sample of origin, sequenced in a study of PD-L1 blockade in urothelial cancer. Sequencing was performed with immunoSEQ multiplex PCR; in TCRdb, only in-frame clones are kept and a portion is missing. The repertoire holds under 45,000 clones, roughly four fifths seen once, with less than 20% in the top ten. This material consisted of PBMCs, taken around atezolizumab (anti-PD-L1) treatment. Receptors originate from a man between 60 and 75 years old with urothelial cancer.

The chain is built from TRBV19 and TRBJ2-5, with TRBD1 as a possible D gene (5 bases). CDR1 and CDR2 from the germline V gene are LNHDA and SQIVND (reference sequence). V lost 6 bases to trimming and J lost 2 bases, with 10 bases between them. CDR3 size: 13 residues. The CDR3 coding sequence is TGTGCCAGTAGCATCGACAGACAAGAGACCCAGTACTTC. This codes for CASSIDRQETQYF.

The CDR3 sequence: CASSLVSQRGAFF. DNA of the CDR3: TGTGCCAGCAGCTTAGTGTCCCAGCGAGGAGCTTTCTTT. This rearrangement joins TRBV7-2 to TRBJ1-1; no clear D gene. The CDR3 extends over 13 amino acids. V gave up 1 base and J gave up 10 bases, with 13 bases separating them. The germline CDR1 and CDR2 sequences are SGHTA and FQGNSA.

This chain uses TRBV4-2 with TRBJ1-2, with D possibly TRBD1 on 6 matching bases. The ends were cut back, 6 bases at V and 3 bases at J, with 17 bases in the middle. Germline-derived CDR1 and CDR2 are LGHNA and YNFKEQ. CDR3 length equals 15 residues. The CDR3 DNA reads TGTGCCAGCAGGGGGACACTCGGGTTGGACTATGGCTACACCTTC. Its protein product is CASRGTLGLDYGYTF.

The chain links TRBV15 to TRBJ2-3, with D unclear. Germline V lookup: CDR1 LNHNV, CDR2 YYDKDF (reference sequence). The V and J ends lost 4 bases and 0 bases respectively, with 2 bases between them. This CDR3 contains 12 residues. In DNA form, the CDR3 reads TGTGCCACCAGCACGAGCACAGATACGCAGTATTTT. Its protein is CATSTSTDTQYF.

The rearrangement links TRBV7-2 to TRBJ1-2, with D perhaps TRBD1 (5 bases). V dropped 5 bases and J dropped 5 bases, with 24 bases sitting between them. CDR3 size: 17 residues. Germline V CDR1 and CDR2: SGHTA, FQGNSA. The CDR3 sequence is CASSERPRQLFSYGYTF. The CDR3 region has the DNA TGTGCCAGCAGCGAGAGGCCTCGACAGCTCTTCTCGTATGGCTACACCTTC.

The V gene is TRBV5-5, the J gene TRBJ1-2; 7 bases are shared with TRBD1. CDR1 is SGHKS, CDR2 YYEKEE, per germline (reference sequence). J gave up 4 bases and V 4 bases, and 4 bases lay outside the gene matches. The CDR3 is made up of 13 amino acids. This CDR3 reads CASSPRDSYGYTF. The CDR3 coding sequence is TGTGCCAGCAGCCCAAGGGACAGCTATGGCTACACCTTC.